A single sample is the source of the 23 T cell receptor beta chains below, sequenced in a study of Ad26.COV2.S vaccination and SARS-CoV-2 variants. Treatment of the sample: around 19 received Ad26.COV2.S at low or high dose, single or two shots; roughly five received placebo; per-sample allocation not given. The investigators took samples on day 63 after the first vaccine or placebo injection. Profiled with immunoSEQ multiplex PCR; TCRdb holds only in-frame clones, not every one. The top ten clones hold around 1.6% of a sample with approximately 460,000 clones, roughly nine tenths of them seen once. Sequenced material: peripheral blood, taken in a trial of Ad26.COV2.S vaccine versus placebo. Every receptor here comes from a person aged 18-60 years who received the Ad26.COV2.S COVID-19 vaccine or a placebo.

The chain couples TRBV5-1 to TRBJ2-5; D gene unclear. Trimming took 0 bases from V and 9 from J, leaving 12 bases between them. From germline, CDR1 is SGHRS and CDR2 YFSETQ. CDR3 length: 13 amino acids. CDR3 sequence (DNA): TGCGCCAGCAGCTTGGAGTGGCTACGGGCCCAGTACTTC. Translation gives CASSLEWLRAQYF.

This chain joins TRBV11-3 and TRBJ2-3; 9 positions agree with TRBD2. The CDR3 runs 15 residues. With 6 bases clipped from V and 2 bases from J, the junction kept 6 bases outside the gene matches. CDR1 is SGHNT and CDR2 is YENEEA in the germline V gene. The CDR3 DNA reads as TGTGCCAGCAGTCGAGCGGGGGGCCTCACAGATACGCAGTATTTT. It is translated as CASSRAGGLTDTQYF.

V is TRBV29-1 and J is TRBJ1-5; the D is unclear. Trimming took 4 bases from V and 0 from J, leaving 10 bases between them. CDR1 is SQVTM, CDR2 ANQGSEA, per germline. This CDR3 is built from 14 residues. The CDR3 region is CSVVSGSSNQPQHF. CDR3 coding DNA: TGCAGCGTTGTATCCGGATCTAGCAATCAGCCCCAGCATTTT.

This chain joins TRBV7-2 and TRBJ2-1; 10 bases are a match to TRBD2. The CDR3 length is 19 residues. V dropped 4 bases and J dropped 7; count of bases not matched to a gene: 19. Per the germline V gene, CDR1 is SGHTA and CDR2 is FQGNSA. This CDR3 is CASSSRLAGVIGRGNEQFF. The CDR3 region has the DNA TGTGCCAGCAGCTCGCGCCTAGCGGGAGTAATTGGGCGGGGGAATGAGCAGTTCTTC.

This clone was recorded many times. The chain is built from TRBV6-5 and TRBJ1-4; TRBD1 agrees at 9 bases. The CDR3 consists of 14 residues. Germline assignment: CDR1 MNHEY and CDR2 SVGAGI. V trimming: 6 bases; J trimming: 7 bases; junction bases outside the gene matches: 6. The CDR3 region is CASSRTGEGEKLFF. DNA for the CDR3: TGTGCCAGCAGCCGGACAGGGGAAGGTGAAAAACTGTTTTTT.

This clone has just one count. For the CDR3, the DNA is TGTGCCAGCAGCCTCCGACAAATGTATGGCTACACCTTC. This codes for CASSLRQMYGYTF. V usage is TRBV7-2 and J usage is TRBJ1-2; D is uncertain. Trimming removed 5 bases from V and 5 bases from J, with 12 bases in between. This CDR3 is built from 13 residues. In germline, CDR1 is SGHTA, CDR2 FQGNSA.

This chain links TRBV2 with TRBJ1-5, with D maybe TRBD1 (5 bases). The germline V and J ends were trimmed by 5 bases and 2 bases, with 13 bases remaining between them. The CDR3 loop spans 15 amino acids. CDR1 is SNHLY, CDR2 FYNNEI, per germline. CDR3 bases: TGTGCCAGCAGTCGTGAAGGGGCTCGCAATCAGCCCCAGCATTTT. Amino acid sequence: CASSREGARNQPQHF.

V is TRBV19 and J is TRBJ2-7, with D hard to call. Germline V gives CDR1 LNHDA, CDR2 SQIVND (reference sequence). Trimming shortened V by 5 bases and J by 6 bases, and 11 bases separated the two germline ends. The CDR3 extends over 12 amino acids. CDR3 nucleotides: TGTGCCAGTAGTGGCCCATCTGGCGAGCAGTACTTC. This encodes CASSGPSGEQYF. Full variable domain (remainder filled in from reference TRBV19 and TRBJ2-7): DGGITQSPKYLFRKEGQNVTLSCEQNLNHDAMYWYRQDPGQGLRLIYYSQIVNDFQKGDIAEGYSVSREKKESFPLTVTSAQKNPTAFYLCASSGPSGEQYFGPGTRLTVT.

The chain uses TRBV19 and TRBJ2-6; a possible D gene is TRBD1 (6 bases). The CDR3 covers 15 residues. CDR1 LNHDA and CDR2 SQIVND come from the germline V gene (reference sequence). V was trimmed by 6 bases and J by 0 bases, leaving 9 bases between them. DNA of the CDR3: TGTGCCAGTAGCAACAGGGCCTCTGGGGCCAACGTCCTGACTTTC. This sequence encodes CASSNRASGANVLTF.

The chain is built from TRBV7-9 and TRBJ2-7; 10 nucleotides match TRBD1. V was clipped by 5 bases and J by 6 bases; unmatched bases: 13. Germline lookup yields CDR1 SEHNR and CDR2 FQNEAQ (reference sequence). The CDR3 consists of 16 residues. CDR3 DNA sequence: TGTGCCAGCAGCCAGCGACGGGACAGGGGCTCCCTCGAGCAGTACTTC. As protein: CASSQRRDRGSLEQYF.

The chain combines TRBV28 with TRBJ2-1; weak D call: TRBD2 (6 bases). Trimming stripped 5 bases from V and 3 bases from J, with 17 bases between. The CDR3 is 16 residues long. Germline values: CDR1 MDHEN, CDR2 SYDVKM. For the CDR3, the DNA is TGTGCCAGCAGTCACGGTATTGGCGGGGACTACAATGAGCAGTTCTTC. Its protein product is CASSHGIGGDYNEQFF.

The chain is built from TRBV6-6 and TRBJ2-5; D call uncertain. The length of the CDR3 is 13 residues. Between the trimmed V and J ends, which lost 6 bases and 7 bases, there was a span of 15 bases. Germline V gene sequence: CDR1 MNHNY, CDR2 SVGAGI (reference sequence). For the CDR3, the DNA is TGTGCCAGCAGGGGAATGGGTAGAGGGACCCAGTACTTC. This gives the protein CASRGMGRGTQYF.

This clone was seen only once. In the same sample, other DNA sequences code for this CDR3. This sequence joins TRBV19 and TRBJ2-1; D remains ambiguous. The CDR3 has 15 amino acids. Germline V gene sequence: CDR1 LNHDA, CDR2 SQIVND (reference sequence). V was shortened by 3 bases and J by 0 bases, with 9 bases between the two germline ends. CDR3 protein: CASSISGSSYNEQFF. The CDR3 DNA is TGTGCCAGTAGTATTTCAGGTAGCTCCTACAATGAGCAGTTCTTC.

The chain recombines TRBV3-1 (or the pseudogene TRBV3-2) with TRBJ1-3; D unclear. This CDR3 is built from 16 residues. CDR1 LGHDT and CDR2 YNNKEL come from the germline V gene (reference sequence). The germline V and J ends were trimmed by 0 bases and 0 bases, with 9 bases remaining between them. The CDR3 loop reads CASSQDGRTSGNTIYF. The CDR3, as DNA: TGTGCCAGCAGCCAAGACGGGCGCACCTCTGGAAACACCATATATTTT.

The chain employs TRBV19 and TRBJ2-3; 8 bases are a match to TRBD2. Germline CDR1 and CDR2: LNHDA and SQIVND (reference sequence). The trim removed 3 bases at V and 3 bases at J, leaving 8 bases unmatched. The CDR3 is 16 amino acids. For the CDR3, the DNA is TGTGCCAGTAGTATCGCCGGCGGGAGGTCTACAGATACGCAGTATTTT. It encodes CASSIAGGRSTDTQYF.

This chain uses TRBV19 with TRBJ2-7; 8 positions agree with TRBD1. The V gene end was trimmed by 0 bases and the J gene end by 6 bases; junction bases not matched to a gene: 10. CDR3 size: 16 residues. In germline, CDR1 is LNHDA, CDR2 SQIVND (reference sequence). Here the CDR3 reads CASSIDFQAGGAEQYF. CDR3 nucleotides: TGTGCCAGTAGTATAGATTTCCAGGCAGGGGGCGCCGAGCAGTACTTC. Based on the CDR3 plus reference TRBV19 and TRBJ2-7, the full variable domain is DGGITQSPKYLFRKEGQNVTLSCEQNLNHDAMYWYRQDPGQGLRLIYYSQIVNDFQKGDIAEGYSVSREKKESFPLTVTSAQKNPTAFYLCASSIDFQAGGAEQYFGPGTRLTVT.

In its sample, this clone was seen once. The chain links TRBV5-4 to TRBJ1-1, with D perhaps TRBD1 (5 bases). The V end was cut by 0 bases, the J end by 4 bases, with 10 bases between. Germline V gene data show CDR1 as SGHNT and CDR2 as YYREEE (reference sequence). This CDR3 contains 14 residues. The CDR3 reads CASSLGGKVTEAFF. The CDR3 DNA reads TGTGCCAGCAGCTTGGGGGGGAAGGTCACTGAAGCTTTCTTT.

V is TRBV27 and J is TRBJ1-1, with D hard to call. The V gene's germline CDR1 is MNHEY and CDR2 SMNVEV (reference sequence). The CDR3 totals 15 residues. The V end was cut by 8 bases, the J end by 2 bases, with 18 bases between. The CDR3 DNA is TGTGCCAGCTCATCACTAGGAACACGAAACACTGAAGCTTTCTTT. It translates to CASSSLGTRNTEAFF.

The genes are TRBV7-8 and TRBJ1-2; D unresolved. Germline loops: CDR1 SGHVS, CDR2 FQNEAQ. V lost 5 bases, J lost 8 bases, and 12 bases lay in between. This CDR3 has 12 residues. Here the CDR3 reads CASSRSSGGYTF. DNA of the CDR3: TGTGCCAGCAGCCGTTCTTCGGGCGGCTACACCTTC.

The sample holds a few counts of this clone. The chain couples TRBV27 to TRBJ2-7; no reliable D call. V lost 4 bases and J 1 base, leaving 11 bases between the germline ends. The CDR3 has 14 residues. CDR1 is MNHEY and CDR2 is SMNVEV in the germline V gene (reference sequence). The CDR3 loop reads CASSWAQGSYEQYF. CDR3 in DNA: TGTGCCAGCAGTTGGGCGCAAGGTTCCTACGAGCAGTACTTC.

The rearrangement joins TRBV9 to TRBJ2-2, with D maybe TRBD1 (6 bases). The V and J ends lost 4 bases and 1 base respectively, with 14 bases between them. The V gene's germline CDR1 is SGDLS and CDR2 YYNGEE. This CDR3 is 16 amino acids long. CDR3 in amino acids: CASSKTGRQNTGELFF. CDR3 bases: TGTGCCAGCAGCAAAACAGGGCGTCAGAACACCGGGGAGCTGTTTTTT.

This chain links TRBV7-9 with TRBJ1-1, with D possibly being TRBD1 (5 bases). Per germline, CDR1 SEHNR and CDR2 FQNEAQ (reference sequence). V was shortened by 5 bases and J by 3 bases, with 16 bases between the two germline ends. CDR3 size: 15 residues. CDR3: CASSNRDSKDTEAFF. CDR3 coding DNA: TGTGCCAGCAGCAACCGGGACTCTAAAGACACTGAAGCTTTCTTT.

On this clone: A read error may account for a junction end that differs from germline. This rearrangement joins TRBV10-2 to TRBJ2-4; 7 bases line up with TRBD1. The CDR3 is 14 amino acids. Germline CDR1 WSHSY, CDR2 SAAADI. CDR3 loop: CASRETGAALLSVF. DNA of the CDR3: TGCGCCAGCAGAGAAACAGGGGCGGCCCTCTTGTCGGTCTTC.